The TCR beta chain under discussion was sequenced for a study of T cell changes during pregnancy in multiple sclerosis. CDR3 length: 16 amino acids. CDR1 is MGHRA, CDR2 YSYEKL, per germline. J gave up 5 bases and V 0 bases, and 5 bases lay outside the gene matches. Libraries were prepared by immunoSEQ multiplex PCR; TCRdb keeps only in-frame clonotypes and omits some of them. The sample carries 35,000 or so clones, about nine tenths recorded once. The rearrangement links TRBV4-1 to TRBJ2-2, with 8 positions matching TRBD1. Sequencing was performed on peripheral blood, taken in the second trimester of pregnancy. The receptor was isolated from a female donor in good health, enrolled as a control in a pregnancy study. Written as DNA, the CDR3 is TGCGCCAGCAGCCAAGAAGGCAGGGGGCTGACCGGGGAGCTGTTTTTT. This translates into CASSQEGRGLTGELFF.